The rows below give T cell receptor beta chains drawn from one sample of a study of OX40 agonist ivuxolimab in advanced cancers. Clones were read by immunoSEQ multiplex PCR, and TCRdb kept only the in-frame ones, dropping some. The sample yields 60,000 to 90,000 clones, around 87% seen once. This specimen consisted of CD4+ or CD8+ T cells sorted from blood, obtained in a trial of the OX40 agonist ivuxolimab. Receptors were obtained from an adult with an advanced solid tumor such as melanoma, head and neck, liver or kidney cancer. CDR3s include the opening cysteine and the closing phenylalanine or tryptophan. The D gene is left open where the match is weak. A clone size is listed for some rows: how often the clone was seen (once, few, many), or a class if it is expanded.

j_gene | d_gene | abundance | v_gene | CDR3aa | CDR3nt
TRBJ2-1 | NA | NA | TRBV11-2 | CASSLVLVSANREQFF | TGTGCCAGCAGCTTAGTGTTAGTCTCAGCTAACAGGGAGCAGTTCTTC
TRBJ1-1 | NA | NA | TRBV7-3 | CASSLIRNTEAFF | TGTGCCAGCAGCTTGATCAGGAACACTGAAGCTTTCTTT
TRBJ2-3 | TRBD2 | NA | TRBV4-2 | CASSHPSWSSGGVSSDTQYF | TGTGCCAGCAGCCATCCCTCATGGTCTAGCGGGGGGGTGTCGTCGGATACGCAGTATTTT
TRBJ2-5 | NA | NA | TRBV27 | CASRRWGGETQYF | TGTGCCAGCAGAAGATGGGGAGGAGAGACCCAGTACTTC
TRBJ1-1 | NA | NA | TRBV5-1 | CAKPPRQNTEAFF | TGCGCCAAACCACCCCGCCAGAACACTGAAGCTTTCTTT
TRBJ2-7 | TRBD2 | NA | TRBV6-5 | CASRTSSGGYEQYF | TGTGCCAGCAGAACCTCTAGCGGGGGTTACGAGCAGTACTTC
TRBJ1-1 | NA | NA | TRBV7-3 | CASSPVAGNTEAFF | TGTGCCAGCAGCCCCGTGGCAGGGAACACTGAAGCTTTCTTT
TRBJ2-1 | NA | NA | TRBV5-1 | CASSYTMGNEQFF | TGCGCCAGCAGCTACACAATGGGCAATGAGCAGTTCTTC
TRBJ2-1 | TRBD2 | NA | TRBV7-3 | CASSLVLAGGRNEQFF | TGTGCCAGCAGCCTCGTACTAGCGGGGGGCCGCAATGAGCAGTTCTTC
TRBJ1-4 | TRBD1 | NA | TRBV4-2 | CASSQSDRDETITFF | TGTGCCAGCAGCCAATCTGACAGGGACGAGACAATTACGTTTTTT
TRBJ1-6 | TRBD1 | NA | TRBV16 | CASRGQGASLSPLHF | TGTGCCAGCCGCGGACAGGGGGCGTCCCTATCACCCCTCCACTTT
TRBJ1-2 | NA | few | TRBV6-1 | CATLPDSLYGYTF | TGTGCCACCCTTCCAGACAGCCTCTATGGCTACACCTTC
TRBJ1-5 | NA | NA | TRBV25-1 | CASSQGNQPQHF | TGTGCCAGCAGCCAGGGCAATCAGCCCCAGCATTTT
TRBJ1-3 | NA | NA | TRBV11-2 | CASNLGTPGNTIYF | TGTGCCAGCAACTTGGGGACTCCTGGAAACACCATATATTTT
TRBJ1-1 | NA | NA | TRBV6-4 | CASSDAPGRSEAFF | TGTGCCAGCAGTGATGCCCCGGGCCGGTCTGAAGCTTTCTTT
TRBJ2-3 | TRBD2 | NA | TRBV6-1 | CASGGTSGPTDTQYF | TGTGCCAGCGGGGGGACTAGCGGTCCCACAGATACGCAGTATTTT
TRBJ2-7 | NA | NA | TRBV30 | CAWSVRQYEQYF | TGTGCCTGGAGTGTACGACAGTACGAGCAGTACTTC
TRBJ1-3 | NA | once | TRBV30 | CAWNAGRENTIYF | TGTGCCTGGAATGCAGGGAGGGAAAACACCATATATTTT
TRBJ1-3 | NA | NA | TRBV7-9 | CASSLVTSSSGNTIYF | TGTGCCAGCAGCTTAGTTACCTCCAGCTCTGGAAACACCATATATTTT
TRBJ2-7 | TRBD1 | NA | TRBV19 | CASTAGTGGIYEQYF | TGTGCCAGTACCGCCGGGACAGGGGGTATCTACGAGCAGTACTTC
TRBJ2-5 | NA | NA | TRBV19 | CASSSRFQETQYF | TGTGCCAGTAGTAGCAGGTTCCAAGAGACCCAGTACTTC
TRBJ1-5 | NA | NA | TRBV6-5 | CASSYSFGNQPQHF | TGTGCCAGCAGTTACTCGTTCGGGAATCAGCCCCAGCATTTT
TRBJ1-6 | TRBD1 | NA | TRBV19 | CASSTPGTGNEPLHF | TGTGCCAGTAGTACCCCAGGGACAGGGAACGAACCCCTCCACTTT
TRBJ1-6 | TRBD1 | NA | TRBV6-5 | CASSYSGTGSIPLHF | TGTGCCAGCAGTTACTCAGGGACAGGCTCCATACCCCTCCACTTT
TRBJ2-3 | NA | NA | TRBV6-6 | CASRLASDTQYF | TGTGCCAGCAGGCTAGCTTCCGATACGCAGTATTTT
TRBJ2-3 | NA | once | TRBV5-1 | CASTFPIGQGRTDTQYF | TGCGCCAGCACCTTCCCCATCGGGCAAGGACGCACAGATACGCAGTATTTT
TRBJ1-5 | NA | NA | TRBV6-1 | CASSERGTQPQHF | TGTGCCAGCAGTGAAAGGGGGACTCAGCCCCAGCATTTT
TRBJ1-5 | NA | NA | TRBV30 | CAWSPRAGTLGNQPQHF | TGTGCCTGGAGTCCTCGGGCAGGGACTTTGGGCAATCAGCCCCAGCATTTT
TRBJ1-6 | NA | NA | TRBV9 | CASSALSSYNSPLHF | TGTGCCAGCAGCGCCCTGAGCTCCTATAATTCACCCCTCCACTTT
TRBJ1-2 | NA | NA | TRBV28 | CATLRVYPSYSYTF | TGTGCCACCCTCAGGGTCTACCCGTCTTATAGCTACACCTTC
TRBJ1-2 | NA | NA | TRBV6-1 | CASTRGATSYGYTF | TGTGCCAGCACCCGGGGGGCCACTTCCTATGGCTACACCTTC
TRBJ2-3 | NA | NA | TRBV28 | CASSSPATSTTDTQYF | TGTGCCAGCAGTTCTCCGGCAACGTCGACCACAGATACGCAGTATTTT
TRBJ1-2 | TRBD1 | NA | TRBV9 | CASRRTGGGYGYTF | TGTGCCAGCAGAAGGACAGGGGGCGGCTATGGCTACACCTTC
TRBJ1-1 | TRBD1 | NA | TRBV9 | CASSATGGVNTEAFF | TGTGCCAGCAGCGCGACAGGGGGCGTGAACACTGAAGCTTTCTTT
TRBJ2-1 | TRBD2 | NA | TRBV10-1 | CASSDGGEQFF | TGCGCCAGCAGTGACGGGGGGGAGCAGTTCTTC
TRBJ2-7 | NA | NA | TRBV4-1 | CASSQDPGHLNVDKTYEQYF | TGCGCCAGCAGCCAAGACCCGGGACACCTCAACGTTGATAAAACCTACGAGCAGTACTTC
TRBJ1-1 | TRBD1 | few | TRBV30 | CAWSSGDRVTFEAFF | TGTGCCTGGAGTAGTGGGGACAGGGTCACCTTTGAAGCTTTCTTT
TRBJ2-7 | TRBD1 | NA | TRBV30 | CAWSVRTGSYEQYF | TGTGCCTGGAGTGTACGGACAGGTTCCTACGAGCAGTACTTC
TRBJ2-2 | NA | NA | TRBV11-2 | CASSLILGGRAGELFF | TGTGCCAGCAGCTTAATCTTGGGGGGCAGAGCCGGGGAGCTGTTTTTT
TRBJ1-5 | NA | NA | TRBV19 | CASSIGGQGQPQHF | TGTGCCAGTAGTATCGGAGGGCAAGGGCAGCCCCAGCATTTT
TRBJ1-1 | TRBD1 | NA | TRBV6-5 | CASSEGGAGTEAFF | TGTGCCAGCAGCGAAGGGGGCGCGGGCACTGAAGCTTTCTTT
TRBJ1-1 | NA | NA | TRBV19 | CASTQNTRYTEAFF | TGTGCCAGTACCCAAAATACAAGGTACACTGAAGCTTTCTTT
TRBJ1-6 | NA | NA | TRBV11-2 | CASSLRQGGSPLHF | TGTGCCAGCAGCTTAAGGCAGGGTGGTTCACCCCTCCACTTT
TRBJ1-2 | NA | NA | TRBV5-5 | CASSLGDRLYGYTF | TGTGCCAGCAGCTTGGGAGACAGGCTTTATGGCTACACCTTC
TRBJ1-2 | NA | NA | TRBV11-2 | CASSLTQGGGSGYTF | TGTGCCAGCAGCTTAACGCAGGGAGGAGGATCTGGCTACACCTTC